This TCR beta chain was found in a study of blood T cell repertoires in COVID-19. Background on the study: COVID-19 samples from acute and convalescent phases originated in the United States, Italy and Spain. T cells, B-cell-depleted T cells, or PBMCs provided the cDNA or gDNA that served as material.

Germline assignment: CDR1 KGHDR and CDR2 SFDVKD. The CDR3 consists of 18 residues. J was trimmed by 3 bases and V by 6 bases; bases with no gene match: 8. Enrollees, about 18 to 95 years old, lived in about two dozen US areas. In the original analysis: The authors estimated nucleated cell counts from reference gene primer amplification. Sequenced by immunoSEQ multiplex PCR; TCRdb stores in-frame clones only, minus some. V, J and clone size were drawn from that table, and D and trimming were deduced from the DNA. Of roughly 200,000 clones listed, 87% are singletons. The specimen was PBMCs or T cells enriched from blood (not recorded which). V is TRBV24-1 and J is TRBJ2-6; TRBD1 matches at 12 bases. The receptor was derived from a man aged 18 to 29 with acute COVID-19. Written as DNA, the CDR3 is TGTGCCACCAGTTACCCGGGACAGGGGGCAGGTGGGGCCAACGTCCTGACTTTC. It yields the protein CATSYPGQGAGGANVLTF.